Listed below are T cell receptor beta chains from one sample, sequenced in a study of T cell responses to AZD1222 COVID-19 vaccine. Some clones are missing from TCRdb's copy, which holds only in-frame ones; the method was immunoSEQ multiplex PCR. The table shows 100,000 to 110,000 clones, with 85% to 90% occurring only once. This material consisted of peripheral blood, taken on day 0 of AZD1222 vaccination. These TCRs come from an adult in good health. The CDR3 runs from the conserved cysteine through the conserved F or W. D genes are given only for firm matches. Size is stated for part of the rows, as once, few or many counts, or as a class when the clone is expanded.

size,V,D,J,DNA,CDR3
.,TRBV5-4,TRBD2,TRBJ2-5,TGTGCCAGCAGGAGGAGGGAGGGCTTGGGAGAGACCCAGTACTTC,CASRRREGLGETQYF
few,TRBV6-2/TRBV6-3,.,TRBJ1-1,TGTGCCAGCAGTTATGTCTCGGCGGCTGAAGCTTTCTTT,CASSYVSAAEAFF
.,TRBV12-3/TRBV12-4,.,TRBJ1-5,TGTGCCAGCAATGCAGGGCCTCAGCCCCAGCATTTT,CASNAGPQPQHF
.,TRBV5-1,TRBD1,TRBJ1-2,TGCGCCAGCAGCGTACAACCTACGGGACAGGGTGGCTACACCTTC,CASSVQPTGQGGYTF
.,TRBV19,TRBD1,TRBJ2-7,TGTGCCAGTAGTAAACAGGGGGACCCCTACGAGCAGTACTTC,CASSKQGDPYEQYF
.,TRBV28,.,TRBJ1-1,TGTGCCAGCAGTTTAGGGGTCACTGAAGCTTTCTTT,CASSLGVTEAFF
.,TRBV5-1,TRBD2,TRBJ2-1,TGCGCCAGCAGCCAAACGCCGGTGACTAGCGGGAAAAATGAGCAGTTCTTC,CASSQTPVTSGKNEQFF
.,TRBV5-1,.,TRBJ1-3,TGCGCCAGCACCGGGGACGGCGGAACGGGGGGAAACACCATATATTTT,CASTGDGGTGGNTIYF
.,TRBV7-2,TRBD1,TRBJ1-3,TGTGCCAGCAGCATATCCAGGGGGACCGGAAACACCATATATTTT,CASSISRGTGNTIYF
.,TRBV2,TRBD1,TRBJ1-5,TGTGCCAGCAGCGTGGACAGGGGGAGCAATCAGCCCCAGCATTTT,CASSVDRGSNQPQHF
.,TRBV2,.,TRBJ1-2,TGTGCCAGCAGTGAAGCGCAATCCACGGACTATGGCTACACCTTC,CASSEAQSTDYGYTF
.,TRBV5-1,TRBD1,TRBJ1-1,TGCGCCAGCAGCACCCTAGGGGGCGGCACTGAAGCTTTCTTT,CASSTLGGGTEAFF
.,TRBV5-4,.,TRBJ1-3,TGTGCCAGCAGCTTTGAGGGTCCTTACTCTGGAAACACCATATATTTT,CASSFEGPYSGNTIYF
.,TRBV18,TRBD1,TRBJ2-7,TGTGCCAGCTCACCACCGGCCTCAGGGGGCGAGCAGTACTTC,CASSPPASGGEQYF
few,TRBV24-1,.,TRBJ2-7,TGTGCCACCAGTGATCTAAGTTTCCTAGACAGAGACTCCTACGAGCAGTACTTC,CATSDLSFLDRDSYEQYF
.,TRBV7-9,.,TRBJ1-2,TGTGCCAGCAGCTTAGATCCGGGAACCTATGGCTACACCTTC,CASSLDPGTYGYTF
.,TRBV11-2,TRBD1,TRBJ2-2,TGTGCCAGCAGCTTAGTGAGACGGACAGGAAGCACCGGGGAGCTGTTTTTT,CASSLVRRTGSTGELFF
.,TRBV19,TRBD2,TRBJ2-1,TGTGCCAGTAGTATCCAAGGACTAGCGGGAGTTGGGTCCTACAATGAGCAGTTCTTC,CASSIQGLAGVGSYNEQFF
.,TRBV6-5,.,TRBJ1-2,TGTGCCAGCAGTTACTCGGTCGGCGGTGGCTACACCTTC,CASSYSVGGGYTF
.,TRBV6-5,TRBD1,TRBJ1-5,TGTGCCAGCGTAGGGACAGGGGGCAATCAGCCCCAGCATTTT,CASVGTGGNQPQHF
.,TRBV19,.,TRBJ2-2,TGTGCCAGTAGTGAGCAGGGTAACACCGGGGAGCTGTTTTTT,CASSEQGNTGELFF
.,TRBV27,.,TRBJ1-1,TGTGCCAGCAGTTTAACCCGAATGAACACTGAAGCTTTCTTT,CASSLTRMNTEAFF
.,TRBV25-1,.,TRBJ1-3,TGTGCCAGCAGCGAGGCGGGGAGCTCTGGAAACACCATATATTTT,CASSEAGSSGNTIYF
.,TRBV11-2,.,TRBJ1-3,TGTGCCTCGCAAGAACCGGGAAACACCATATATTTT,CASQEPGNTIYF
.,TRBV1,.,TRBJ2-6,TGCACCAGCAGTTCTAGGAGTTGTCGGGCCAACGTCCTGACTTTC,CTSSSRSCRANVLTF
.,TRBV29-1,.,TRBJ2-1,TGCAGCGTTACGCGGGCCGGCAATGAGCAGTTCTTC,CSVTRAGNEQFF
few,TRBV7-6,.,TRBJ1-2,TGTGCCAGCAGCTTGTCGACGGACACTAACTATGGCTACACCTTC,CASSLSTDTNYGYTF
.,TRBV6-2/TRBV6-3,TRBD1,TRBJ2-7,TGTGCCAGCAGTTACCCCGGGACAGACTACGAGCAGTACTTC,CASSYPGTDYEQYF
.,TRBV25-1,.,TRBJ1-2,TGTGCCAGCAGTGAATACGGAGGTAACTATGGCTACACCTTC,CASSEYGGNYGYTF
.,TRBV11-3,TRBD1,TRBJ1-3,TGTGCCAGCACCTTGACGAACCTAGGACAGGGAGGAAACACCATATATTTT,CASTLTNLGQGGNTIYF
.,TRBV15,TRBD1,TRBJ1-2,TGTGCCACCAGCTCCCGGACAGGGCAGGGCTACACCTTC,CATSSRTGQGYTF
.,TRBV18,.,TRBJ1-1,TGTGCCAGCTCACCAATCTCTCCGGGGCCGAACACTGAAGCTTTCTTT,CASSPISPGPNTEAFF
.,TRBV19,TRBD1,TRBJ2-7,TGTGCCAGTAGTATTGGACAGGGCGTCCGCGAGCAGTACTTC,CASSIGQGVREQYF
.,TRBV7-7,.,TRBJ2-7,TGTGCCAGCAGCTTACAGGGAACTCTCACCGACGACGGCCACTACGAGCAGTACTTC,CASSLQGTLTDDGHYEQYF
.,TRBV5-8,.,TRBJ1-1,TGTGCCAGCAGCTTCCTCCGGACAGCTTTGGAATTT,CASSFLRTALEF
.,TRBV6-5,TRBD1,TRBJ1-5,TGTGCCAGCAGCCCACAGGGGTCCAATCAGCCCCAGCATTTT,CASSPQGSNQPQHF
.,TRBV7-2,.,TRBJ2-5,TGTGCCAGCAGCCGCCGAGCCACACTAGCTCCCCAAGAGACCCAGTACTTC,CASSRRATLAPQETQYF
.,TRBV2,.,TRBJ2-2,TGTGCCAGCAGTGGCGCACGGAACACCGGGGAGCTGTTTTTT,CASSGARNTGELFF
.,TRBV6-2/TRBV6-3,.,TRBJ2-3,TGTGCCAGCAGTTACTCGTCCAGGGGGAGGGATACGCAGTATTTT,CASSYSSRGRDTQYF
.,TRBV7-3,TRBD2,TRBJ2-2,TGTGCCAGCAGCCCGGGACTAGCGGTTACCGGGGAGCTGTTTTTT,CASSPGLAVTGELFF
.,TRBV3-1/TRBV3-2,TRBD1,TRBJ1-3,TGTGCCAGCAGCCAAATTACAGGGGGCCTGGGAAACACCATATATTTT,CASSQITGGLGNTIYF
.,TRBV5-1,TRBD1,TRBJ1-6,TGCGCCAGCAGCTTCGGGACAGGGGATGGGGGTCGGCGATCACCCCTCCACTTT,CASSFGTGDGGRRSPLHF
.,TRBV6-5,.,TRBJ1-5,TGTGCCAGCAGTTACAGGGGATCGACTCAGCCCCAGCATTTT,CASSYRGSTQPQHF
.,TRBV6-5,.,TRBJ2-7,TGTGCCAGCAGTCGGTCCAGGTCCTACGAGCAGTACTTC,CASSRSRSYEQYF
.,TRBV5-1,TRBD1,TRBJ1-1,TGCGCCAGCAGCTTGGTAGGGGGCGGAAGAACTGAAGCTTTCTTT,CASSLVGGGRTEAFF
.,TRBV6-5,.,TRBJ2-7,TGTGCCAGCAGCGCTGACAGGATCTCCTACGAGCAGTACTTC,CASSADRISYEQYF
.,TRBV19,.,TRBJ1-1,TGTGCCAGTAGTATAAGGGTGTCCGGCCTCACTGAAGCTTTCTTT,CASSIRVSGLTEAFF
.,TRBV3-1/TRBV3-2,.,TRBJ2-1,TGTGCCAGCAGCCTCGGACTGTACAATGAGCAGTTCTTC,CASSLGLYNEQFF
.,TRBV5-1,TRBD2,TRBJ2-5,TGCGCCAGCAGCTTGGGACTAGCGGGCCCCCAAGAGACCCAGTACTTC,CASSLGLAGPQETQYF
.,TRBV6-2/TRBV6-3,TRBD1,TRBJ1-6,TGTGCCAGCAGTTACGAGGGGGCGCCGGATTCACCCCTCCACTTT,CASSYEGAPDSPLHF